This TCR beta chain was captured in a study of T cells in localized non-small cell lung cancer. Samples of adjacent lung (free of atypia) were collected at least 2 cm from the tumor margin. Germline CDR1 and CDR2: SGHRS and YFSETQ. The ends lost 5 bases at V and 5 bases at J; junction bases unmatched: 6. The CDR3 length is 14 residues. Sequencing used immunoSEQ multiplex PCR; TCRdb keeps in-frame clones, though not all of them. The repertoire holds under 2,000 clones, over 20% seen once, with around 16% in the top ten. Sequencing used normal lung tissue next to the tumor, obtained before any cancer treatment. This chain uses TRBV5-1 with TRBJ2-5; 10 nucleotides line up with TRBD1. This TCR came from a female donor over 55 with stage I squamous cell lung carcinoma. The CDR3 DNA is TGCGCCAGCAGGACAGGGGGCTTGGGGGAGACCCAGTACTTC. Its translation is CASRTGGLGETQYF.